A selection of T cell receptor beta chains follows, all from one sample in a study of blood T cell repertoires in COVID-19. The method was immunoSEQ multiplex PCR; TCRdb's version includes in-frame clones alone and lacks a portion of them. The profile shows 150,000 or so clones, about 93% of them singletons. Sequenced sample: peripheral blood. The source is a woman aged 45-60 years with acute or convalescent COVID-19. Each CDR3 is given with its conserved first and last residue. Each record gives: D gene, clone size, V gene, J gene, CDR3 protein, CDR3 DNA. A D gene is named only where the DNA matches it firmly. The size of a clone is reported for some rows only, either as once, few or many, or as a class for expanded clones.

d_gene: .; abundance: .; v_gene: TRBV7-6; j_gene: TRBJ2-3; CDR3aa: CASSPTSDDTQYF; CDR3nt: TGTGCCAGCAGCCCAACATCTGATGATACGCAGTATTTT
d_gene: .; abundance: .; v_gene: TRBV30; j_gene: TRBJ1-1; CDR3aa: CAWSLIYGGSEAFF; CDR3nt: TGTGCCTGGAGTCTGATTTACGGGGGGTCTGAAGCTTTCTTT
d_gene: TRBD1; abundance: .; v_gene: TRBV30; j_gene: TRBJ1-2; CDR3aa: CAWTRTGGIGGYTF; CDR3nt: TGTGCCTGGACACGTACAGGGGGCATTGGTGGCTACACCTTC
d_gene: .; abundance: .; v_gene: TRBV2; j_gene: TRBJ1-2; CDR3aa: CASTVGELGGYGYTF; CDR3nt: TGTGCCAGCACCGTGGGTGAGCTCGGCGGCTATGGCTACACCTTC
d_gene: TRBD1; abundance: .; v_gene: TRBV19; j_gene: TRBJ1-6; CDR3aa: CASGPDRGVSSPLHF; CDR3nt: TGTGCCAGTGGCCCCGACAGGGGAGTGAGTTCACCCCTCCACTTT
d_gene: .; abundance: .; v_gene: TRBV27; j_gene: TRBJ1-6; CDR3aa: CASSPSSSYNSPLHF; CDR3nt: TGTGCCAGCAGTCCCTCTAGCTCCTATAATTCACCCCTCCACTTT
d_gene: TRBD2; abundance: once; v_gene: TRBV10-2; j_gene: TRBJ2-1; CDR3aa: CASRNAGTMISNEQFF; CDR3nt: TGCGCCAGCAGAAATGCCGGGACTATGATCTCCAATGAGCAGTTCTTC
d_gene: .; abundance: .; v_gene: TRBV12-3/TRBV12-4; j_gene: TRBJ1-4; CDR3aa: CATGSAAEKLFF; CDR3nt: TGTGCCACAGGTTCGGCTGCAGAAAAACTGTTTTTT
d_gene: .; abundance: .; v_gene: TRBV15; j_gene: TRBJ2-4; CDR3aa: CATTDFRGDKNIQYF; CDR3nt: TGTGCCACCACCGATTTCCGGGGAGACAAAAACATTCAGTACTTC
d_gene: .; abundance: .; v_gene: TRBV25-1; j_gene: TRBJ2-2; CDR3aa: CATASGNTGELFF; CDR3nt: TGTGCCACCGCCTCGGGGAACACCGGGGAGCTGTTTTTT
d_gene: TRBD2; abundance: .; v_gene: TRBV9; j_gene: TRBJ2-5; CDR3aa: CASSTSGTSIETQYF; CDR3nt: TGTGCCAGCAGCACCTCCGGGACTAGCATTGAGACCCAGTACTTC
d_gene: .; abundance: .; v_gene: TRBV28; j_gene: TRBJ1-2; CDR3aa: CASSLWRGSYGYTF; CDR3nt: TGTGCCAGCAGTTTATGGCGGGGGAGCTATGGCTACACCTTC
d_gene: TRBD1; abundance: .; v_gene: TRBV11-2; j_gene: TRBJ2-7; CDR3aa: CASSSRDSYEQYF; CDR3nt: TGTGCCAGCAGCTCTCGGGACAGCTACGAGCAGTACTTC
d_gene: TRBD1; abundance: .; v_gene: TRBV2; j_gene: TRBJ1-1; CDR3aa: CASSEKGLRGQGNTEAFF; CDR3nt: TGTGCCAGCAGTGAAAAGGGGTTAAGGGGGCAGGGGAACACTGAAGCTTTCTTT
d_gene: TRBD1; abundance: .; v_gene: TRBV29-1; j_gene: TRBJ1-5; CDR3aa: CSVRDRGPQPQHF; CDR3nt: TGCAGCGTCCGTGACAGGGGGCCCCAGCCCCAGCATTTT
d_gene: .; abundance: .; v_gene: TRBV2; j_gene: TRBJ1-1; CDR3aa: CASSENGDTEAFF; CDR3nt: TGTGCCAGCAGTGAAAACGGGGACACTGAAGCTTTCTTT
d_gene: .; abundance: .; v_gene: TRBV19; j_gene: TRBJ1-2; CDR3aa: CASTADSGRYTF; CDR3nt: TGTGCCAGTACCGCGGACTCCGGCCGCTACACCTTC
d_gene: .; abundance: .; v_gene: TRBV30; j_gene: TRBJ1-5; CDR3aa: CAWSVGAWQPQHF; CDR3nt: TGTGCCTGGAGTGTGGGGGCATGGCAGCCCCAGCATTTT
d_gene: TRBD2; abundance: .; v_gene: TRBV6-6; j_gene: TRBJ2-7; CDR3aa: CASSPRTSGKPWPYEQYF; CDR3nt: TGTGCCAGCAGTCCCCGGACTAGCGGAAAACCTTGGCCTTACGAGCAGTACTTC
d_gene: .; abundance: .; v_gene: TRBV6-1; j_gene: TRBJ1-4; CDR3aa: CASSEGLVAKLFF; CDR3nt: TGTGCCAGCAGTGAAGGACTTGTTGCAAAACTGTTTTTT
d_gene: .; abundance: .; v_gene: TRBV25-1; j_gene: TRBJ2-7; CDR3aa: CASSDSGYGLYEQYF; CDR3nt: TGTGCCAGCAGTGACTCAGGGTACGGTCTCTACGAGCAGTACTTC
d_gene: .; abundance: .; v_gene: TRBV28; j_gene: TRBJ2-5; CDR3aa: CASSLGGSNQETQYF; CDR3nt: TGTGCCAGCAGTTTAGGGGGGAGCAACCAAGAGACCCAGTACTTC
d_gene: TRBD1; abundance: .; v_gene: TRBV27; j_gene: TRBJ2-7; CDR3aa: CASRTGYEQYF; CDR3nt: TGTGCCAGCAGGACAGGGTACGAGCAGTACTTC
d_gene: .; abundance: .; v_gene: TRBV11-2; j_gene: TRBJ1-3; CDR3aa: CASSLIRSGNTIYF; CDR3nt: TGTGCCAGCAGCTTAATCAGGTCTGGAAACACCATATATTTT
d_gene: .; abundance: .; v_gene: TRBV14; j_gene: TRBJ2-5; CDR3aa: CASSPGGLLRETQYF; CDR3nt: TGTGCCAGCAGCCCAGGGGGGCTGCTTAGGGAGACCCAGTACTTC
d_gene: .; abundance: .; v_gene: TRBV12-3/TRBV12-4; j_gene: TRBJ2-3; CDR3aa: CASTGLPYTQYF; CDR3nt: TGTGCCAGCACGGGACTCCCTTATACGCAGTATTTT
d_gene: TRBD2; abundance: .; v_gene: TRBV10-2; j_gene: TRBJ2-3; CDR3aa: CASRGVSSGATDTQYF; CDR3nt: TGCGCCAGCAGGGGGGTATCTAGCGGGGCCACAGATACGCAGTATTTT
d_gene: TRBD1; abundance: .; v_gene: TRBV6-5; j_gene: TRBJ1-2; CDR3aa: CASRRWDRDNYGYTF; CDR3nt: TGTGCCAGCAGGAGGTGGGACAGGGATAACTATGGCTACACCTTC
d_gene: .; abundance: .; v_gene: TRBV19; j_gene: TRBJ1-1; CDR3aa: CASSTYSYTEAFF; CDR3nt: TGTGCCAGTAGTACATACAGCTACACTGAAGCTTTCTTT
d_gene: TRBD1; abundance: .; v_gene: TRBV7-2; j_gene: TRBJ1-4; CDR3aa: CASSPGQGVNEKLFF; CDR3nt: TGTGCCAGCAGCCCCGGACAGGGGGTAAATGAAAAACTGTTTTTT
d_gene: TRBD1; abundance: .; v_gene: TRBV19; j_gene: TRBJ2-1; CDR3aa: CASSGDRGTNEQFF; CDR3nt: TGTGCCAGTAGTGGGGACAGGGGAACCAATGAGCAGTTCTTC
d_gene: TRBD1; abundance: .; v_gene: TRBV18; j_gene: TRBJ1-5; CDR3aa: CASSLTGDGNQPQHF; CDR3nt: TGTGCCAGCTCACTGACAGGGGACGGCAATCAGCCCCAGCATTTT
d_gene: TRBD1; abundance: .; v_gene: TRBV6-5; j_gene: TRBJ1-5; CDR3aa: CASSWRQGSNQPQHF; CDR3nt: TGTGCCAGCAGTTGGAGACAGGGAAGCAATCAGCCCCAGCATTTT
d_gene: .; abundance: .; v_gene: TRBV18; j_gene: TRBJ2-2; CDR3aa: CASSRQTQGDGELFF; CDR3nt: TGTGCCAGCTCCCGGCAAACACAGGGTGACGGGGAGCTGTTTTTT
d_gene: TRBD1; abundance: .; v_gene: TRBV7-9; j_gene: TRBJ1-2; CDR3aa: CASSTRTGNEYGYTF; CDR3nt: TGTGCCAGCAGCACTCGGACAGGGAATGAGTATGGCTACACCTTC
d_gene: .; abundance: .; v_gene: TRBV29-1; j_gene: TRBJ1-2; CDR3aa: CSDTGGVSYGYTF; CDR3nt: TGCAGCGATACCGGAGGCGTGTCCTATGGCTACACCTTC
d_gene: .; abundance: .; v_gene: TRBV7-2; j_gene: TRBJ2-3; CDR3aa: CASSPQTGDTQYF; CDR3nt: TGTGCCAGCAGCCCCCAGACAGGAGATACGCAGTATTTT
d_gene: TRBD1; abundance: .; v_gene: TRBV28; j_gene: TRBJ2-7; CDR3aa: CASSPDRVYEQYF; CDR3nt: TGTGCCAGCAGTCCGGACAGGGTGTACGAGCAGTACTTC
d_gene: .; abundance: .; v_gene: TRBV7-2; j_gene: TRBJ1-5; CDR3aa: CASSEWGDQPQHF; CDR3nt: TGTGCCAGCAGCGAGTGGGGGGATCAGCCCCAGCATTTT
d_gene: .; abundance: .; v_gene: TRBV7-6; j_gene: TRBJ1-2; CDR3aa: CASSLGPGENYGYTF; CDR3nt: TGTGCCAGCAGCTTAGGCCCAGGGGAGAACTATGGCTACACCTTC
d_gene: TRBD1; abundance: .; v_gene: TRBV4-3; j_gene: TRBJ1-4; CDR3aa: CASSQGPDRGDEKLFF; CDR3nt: TGCGCCAGCAGCCAAGGGCCGGACAGGGGAGACGAAAAACTGTTTTTT
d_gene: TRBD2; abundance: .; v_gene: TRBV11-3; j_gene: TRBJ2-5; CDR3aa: CASSLTSGARQETQYF; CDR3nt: TGTGCCAGCAGTCTTACTAGCGGTGCCCGTCAAGAGACCCAGTACTTC
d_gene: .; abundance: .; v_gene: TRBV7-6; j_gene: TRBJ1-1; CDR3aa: CASSLGAVNTEAFF; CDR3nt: TGTGCCAGCAGCCTAGGTGCGGTAAACACTGAAGCTTTCTTT
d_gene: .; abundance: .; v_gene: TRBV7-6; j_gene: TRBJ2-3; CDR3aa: CASSLGVDTQYF; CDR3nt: TGTGCCAGCAGCTTAGGAGTGGATACGCAGTATTTT
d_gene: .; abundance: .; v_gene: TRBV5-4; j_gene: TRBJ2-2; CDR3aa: CASSGRRGENTGELFF; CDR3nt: TGTGCCAGCAGCGGTCGCAGGGGCGAGAACACCGGGGAGCTGTTTTTT
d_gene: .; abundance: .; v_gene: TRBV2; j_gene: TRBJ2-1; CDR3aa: CASSVRLVWTYNEQFF; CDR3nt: TGTGCCAGCAGTGTAAGATTGGTGTGGACTTACAATGAGCAGTTCTTC
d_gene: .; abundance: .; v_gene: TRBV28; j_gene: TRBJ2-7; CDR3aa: CAGGTPYEQYF; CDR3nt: TGTGCCGGAGGAACCCCCTACGAGCAGTACTTC
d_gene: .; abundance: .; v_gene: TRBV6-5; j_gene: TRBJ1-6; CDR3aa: CASTIEGGGSPLHF; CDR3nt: TGTGCCAGCACCATAGAAGGAGGTGGGTCACCCCTCCACTTT
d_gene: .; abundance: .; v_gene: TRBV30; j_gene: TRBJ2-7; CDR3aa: CACPIRDFPYEQYF; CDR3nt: TGTGCCTGCCCTATCCGGGACTTCCCCTACGAGCAGTACTTC
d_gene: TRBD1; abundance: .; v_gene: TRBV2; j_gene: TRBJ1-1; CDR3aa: CASSALQGGQAEAFF; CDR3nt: TGTGCCAGCAGTGCCCTTCAAGGAGGACAGGCTGAAGCTTTCTTT
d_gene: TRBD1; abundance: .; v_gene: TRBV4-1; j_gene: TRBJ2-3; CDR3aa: CASSHFRLGQGMTDTQYF; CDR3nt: TGCGCCAGCAGCCACTTTCGTCTAGGACAGGGGATGACAGATACGCAGTATTTT
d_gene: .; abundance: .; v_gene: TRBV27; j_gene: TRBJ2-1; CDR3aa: CASSPRARGRYEQFF; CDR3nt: TGTGCCAGCAGTCCCCGGGCCAGGGGACGGTATGAGCAGTTCTTC
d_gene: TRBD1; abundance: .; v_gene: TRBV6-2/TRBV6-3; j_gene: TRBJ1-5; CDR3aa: CASSHPGTGGSPYF; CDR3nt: TGTGCCAGCAGCCATCCCGGGACAGGGGGCTCCCCGTATTTT
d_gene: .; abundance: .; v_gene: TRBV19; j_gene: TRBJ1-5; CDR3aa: CASSMDGDQPQHF; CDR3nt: TGTGCCAGTAGTATGGACGGGGATCAGCCCCAGCATTTT
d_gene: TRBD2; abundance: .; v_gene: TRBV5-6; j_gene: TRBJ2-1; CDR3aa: CASSWGPREGPEQFF; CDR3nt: TGTGCCAGCAGCTGGGGTCCGCGGGAGGGCCCCGAGCAGTTCTTC
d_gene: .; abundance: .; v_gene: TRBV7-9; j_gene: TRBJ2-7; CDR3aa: CASSLGARRGRYEQYF; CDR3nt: TGTGCCAGCAGCTTAGGGGCGAGAAGGGGTCGCTACGAGCAGTACTTC
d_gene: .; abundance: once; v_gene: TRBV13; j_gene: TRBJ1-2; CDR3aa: CASSLLPSPHSDGYTF; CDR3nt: TGTGCCAGCAGCCTCCTTCCGTCTCCCCATTCGGATGGCTACACCTTC
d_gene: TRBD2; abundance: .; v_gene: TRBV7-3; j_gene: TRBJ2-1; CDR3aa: CASSPTSGGFNEQFF; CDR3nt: TGTGCCAGCAGCCCGACTAGCGGGGGGTTCAATGAGCAGTTCTTC
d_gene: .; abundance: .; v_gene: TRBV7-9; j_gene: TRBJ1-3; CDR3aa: CASSLRGTSGNTIYF; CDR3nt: TGTGCCAGCAGCCTCCGCGGCACCTCTGGAAACACCATATATTTT
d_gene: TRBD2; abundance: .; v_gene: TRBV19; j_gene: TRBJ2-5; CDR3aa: CASSSLTSGRGETQYF; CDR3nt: TGTGCCAGTAGTTCTCTGACTAGCGGGAGAGGCGAGACCCAGTACTTC